The rows below give T cell receptor beta chains drawn from one sample of a study of control samples from healthy donors and cancer patients. Measured with immunoSEQ multiplex PCR; TCRdb has only the in-frame clones, and not every one. The sample records over 150,000 clones, 96% being singletons. The sequenced material came from blood. Receptors originate from a young woman in good health. CDR3s include the opening cysteine and the closing phenylalanine or tryptophan. D genes are given only for firm matches. Clone size is not always given. Where it is, it says once, few, many or a class for expanded clones.

TRBV7-3,NA,once,15,TRBJ2-3,CASSPDPGSTDTQYF,TGTGCCAGCAGCCCGGACCCAGGGTCCACAGATACGCAGTATTTT
TRBV28,NA,NA,15,TRBJ1-5,CASSLAHGVNQPQHF,TGTGCCAGCAGTTTAGCCCACGGGGTCAATCAGCCCCAGCATTTT
TRBV19,NA,NA,14,TRBJ1-2,CASSIAHRADGYTF,TGTGCCAGTAGTATAGCCCACAGGGCGGATGGCTACACCTTC
TRBV7-9,NA,NA,15,TRBJ1-1,CASSPHWTGFTEAFF,TGCGCCAGCAGCCCACACTGGACGGGATTCACTGAAGCTTTCTTT
TRBV10-3,TRBD1,NA,16,TRBJ2-7,CAISDRQGASSYEQYF,TGTGCCATCAGTGACAGACAGGGGGCAAGCTCCTACGAGCAGTACTTC
TRBV19,NA,NA,15,TRBJ2-7,CASSMDGPGSYEQYF,TGTGCCAGTAGTATGGACGGGCCCGGGTCCTACGAGCAGTACTTC
TRBV5-1,TRBD2,NA,16,TRBJ2-3,CASSLLSGGATDTQYF,TGCGCCAGCAGCTTGCTTAGCGGGGGGGCAACAGATACGCAGTATTTT
TRBV10-3,TRBD1,NA,12,TRBJ1-1,CAISETGGEAFF,TGTGCCATCAGTGAGACAGGGGGTGAGGCTTTCTTT
TRBV2,NA,once,11,TRBJ1-5,CASGAYQPQHF,TGTGCCAGCGGGGCATACCAGCCCCAGCATTTT
TRBV19,NA,NA,15,TRBJ1-3,CASTADGASGNTIYF,TGTGCCAGTACCGCAGACGGGGCCTCTGGAAACACCATATATTTT
TRBV18,TRBD1,NA,15,TRBJ2-7,CASSPGQGISYEQYF,TGTGCCAGCTCACCGGGACAGGGGATCTCCTACGAGCAGTACTTC
TRBV7-2,NA,NA,13,TRBJ2-5,CASSRGPEETQYF,TGTGCCAGCAGCCGGGGGCCTGAAGAGACCCAGTACTTC
TRBV2,NA,NA,11,TRBJ1-2,CASSGNYGYTF,TGTGCCAGCAGTGGGAACTATGGCTACACCTTC
TRBV28,NA,NA,12,TRBJ2-7,CASSLRYYEQYF,TGTGCCAGCAGTCTGAGGTACTACGAGCAGTACTTC
TRBV19,TRBD2,NA,15,TRBJ2-4,CASSIASGAKNIQYF,TGTGCCAGTAGTATAGCTAGCGGAGCCAAAAACATTCAGTACTTC
TRBV28,NA,NA,14,TRBJ2-3,CASSLGGRTDTQYF,TGTGCCAGCAGTTTAGGGGGGCGAACAGATACGCAGTATTTT
TRBV9,TRBD1,NA,15,TRBJ1-5,CASSVGDRGGQPQHF,TGTGCCAGCAGCGTAGGTGACAGGGGTGGTCAGCCCCAGCATTTT
TRBV6-5,NA,NA,15,TRBJ1-2,CASSYVRGGGYGYTF,TGTGCCAGCAGTTACGTCCGGGGAGGGGGCTATGGCTACACCTTC
TRBV4-1,NA,NA,14,TRBJ2-1,CASSLGLGGNEQFF,TGCGCCAGCAGCCTCGGACTGGGTGGGAATGAGCAGTTCTTC
TRBV20-1,TRBD1,NA,14,TRBJ2-7,CSASRDRIEYEQYF,TGCAGTGCTAGTCGGGACAGGATAGAATACGAGCAGTACTTC
TRBV5-8,NA,NA,15,TRBJ1-2,CASSLGRLGWYGYTF,TGTGCCAGCAGCTTGGGACGGCTCGGTTGGTATGGCTACACCTTC
TRBV28,NA,NA,13,TRBJ2-7,CASSSGPPYEQYF,TGTGCCAGCAGTTCCGGGCCCCCCTACGAGCAGTACTTC
TRBV19,TRBD2,NA,13,TRBJ2-1,CASSSGSWNEQFF,TGTGCCAGTAGTAGCGGGAGTTGGAATGAGCAGTTCTTC
TRBV5-1,TRBD1,NA,15,TRBJ2-1,CASSLSGTVNNEQFF,TGCGCCAGCAGCTTATCCGGGACAGTAAACAATGAGCAGTTCTTC
TRBV19,NA,NA,14,TRBJ1-5,CASNLLQGNQPQHF,TGTGCCTCGAACCTCCTTCAGGGGAATCAGCCCCAGCATTTT
TRBV3-1/TRBV3-2,TRBD2,NA,15,TRBJ2-1,CASSPSAGGYNEQFF,TGTGCCAGCAGCCCCTCAGCGGGGGGCTACAATGAGCAGTTCTTC
TRBV7-6,TRBD1,NA,13,TRBJ1-1,CASSRQGYTEAFF,TGTGCCAGCAGCAGACAGGGCTACACTGAAGCTTTCTTT
TRBV5-5,NA,NA,14,TRBJ2-5,CASSPFAGLETQYF,TGTGCCAGCAGCCCATTTGCGGGGCTGGAGACCCAGTACTTC
TRBV7-2,NA,NA,14,TRBJ2-5,CASSLVSGVETQYF,TGTGCCAGCAGCTTAGTTTCAGGGGTAGAGACCCAGTACTTC
TRBV3-1/TRBV3-2,NA,NA,13,TRBJ1-5,CASSQGLEQPQHF,TGTGCCAGCAGCCAGGGTTTGGAACAGCCCCAGCATTTT
TRBV28,NA,NA,13,TRBJ2-2,CASSLAGTGELFF,TGTGCCAGCAGTTTAGCGGGCACCGGGGAGCTGTTTTTT
TRBV10-3,NA,once,13,TRBJ2-7,CAIRGVSGSEQYF,TGTGCCATCAGGGGGGTCTCCGGGAGCGAGCAGTACTTC
TRBV10-2,NA,once,13,TRBJ2-7,CASSVKFEGEQYF,TGCGCCAGCAGTGTCAAATTCGAAGGCGAGCAGTACTTC
TRBV5-4,TRBD2,NA,15,TRBJ2-5,CASTRLTGGQETQYF,TGTGCCAGCACCCGACTCACGGGGGGGCAAGAGACCCAGTACTTC
TRBV6-1,NA,NA,13,TRBJ1-6,CASSEAQGSPLHF,TGTGCCAGCAGTGAAGCACAAGGATCACCCCTCCACTTT
TRBV28,NA,NA,18,TRBJ2-6,CASTPSPGRLSGANVLTF,TGTGCCAGCACCCCCTCCCCGGGACGGCTCTCTGGGGCCAACGTCCTGACTTTC
TRBV4-1,NA,NA,14,TRBJ1-6,CASSQEAWDSPLHF,TGCGCCAGCAGCCAAGAGGCTTGGGATTCACCCCTCCACTTT
TRBV12-3/TRBV12-4,NA,NA,13,TRBJ2-3,CASRGTGRDTQYF,TGTGCCAGCAGGGGGACGGGCAGAGATACGCAGTATTTT
TRBV4-1,TRBD1,NA,19,TRBJ2-6,CASSQWGDREVSGANVLTF,TGCGCCAGCAGCCAGTGGGGGGACAGGGAGGTGTCTGGGGCCAACGTCCTGACTTTC
TRBV7-2,NA,NA,14,TRBJ2-7,CASSLSAVSYEQYF,TGTGCCAGCAGCTTATCGGCGGTCTCCTACGAGCAGTACTTC
TRBV25-1,NA,NA,15,TRBJ2-5,CASSEWLGVGETQYF,TGTGCCAGCAGTGAATGGTTGGGGGTTGGGGAGACCCAGTACTTC
TRBV6-5,NA,NA,15,TRBJ2-2,CASDGSTGTTGELFF,TGTGCCAGCGACGGTAGTACAGGGACGACCGGGGAGCTGTTTTTT
TRBV27,NA,NA,17,TRBJ1-2,CASSRNAGGAANYGYTF,TGTGCCAGCAGCCGCAACGCGGGGGGCGCTGCCAACTATGGCTACACCTTC
TRBV7-9,TRBD1,once,17,TRBJ2-1,CASSSFPGGRSYNEQFF,TGTGCCAGCAGCTCATTTCCAGGGGGCCGGTCCTACAATGAGCAGTTCTTC
TRBV30,NA,NA,12,TRBJ2-1,CAWAVFYNEQFF,TGTGCCTGGGCGGTTTTCTACAATGAGCAGTTCTTC
TRBV5-1,TRBD1,NA,14,TRBJ2-5,CASSRQGKQETQYF,TGCGCCAGCAGCCGACAGGGAAAGCAAGAGACCCAGTACTTC
TRBV2,NA,NA,15,TRBJ2-7,CASKSDSRISYEQYF,TGTGCCAGCAAATCTGACAGTCGTATCTCCTACGAGCAGTACTTC
TRBV3-1/TRBV3-2,TRBD1,NA,16,TRBJ1-4,CASSHGTGRSNEKLFF,TGTGCCAGCAGCCATGGGACAGGCCGATCTAATGAAAAACTGTTTTTT
TRBV5-1,TRBD2,once,15,TRBJ2-1,CASSELSGGYNEQFF,TGCGCCAGCAGCGAACTGAGCGGGGGGTACAATGAGCAGTTCTTC
TRBV29-1,TRBD1,NA,15,TRBJ2-7,CSVEVGQGGPYEQYF,TGCAGCGTTGAGGTGGGACAGGGGGGCCCCTACGAGCAGTACTTC
TRBV27,TRBD1,NA,17,TRBJ1-2,CASSFWDSSGSNYGYTF,TGTGCCAGCAGTTTTTGGGACAGTTCAGGTTCTAACTATGGCTACACCTTC